Below are 20 T cell receptor beta chains sequenced from a single sample in a study of regulatory T cells in long-lasting Graves disease. CDR3 regions were amplified by Arm-PCR using iRepertoire HTBI primers to build TCR beta libraries. One entry per CDR3 protein, called by TCRdb with MiXCR from the multiplex PCR reads. The repertoire includes about 220,000 distinct CDR3 sequences, approximately 18% of them detected once, and approximately 12% sits in the top ten. Time point meaning: newly diagnosed GD, antithyroid drugs for less than 3 months. PBMC RNA served as the TCR library source. The sample was also reused in another study, on T cells in Graves' hyperthyroidism and ophthalmopathy.

The sequencing used peripheral blood mononuclear cells (PBMCs), collected at new diagnosis, from a patient treated with antithyroid drugs. The receptors stem from a woman in her 30s with Graves disease.

As concerns this clonotype: Being one base from a much bigger clone, this may be a read error. V is TRBV7-9 and J is TRBJ2-3; D unresolved. The last part of the DNA fits TRBJ2-7 better; the J call may be wrong. The CDR3 is made up of 14 amino acids. Germline V gene lookup returns CDR1 SEHNR and CDR2 FQNEAQ (reference sequence). The CDR3 region has the DNA TGTGCCAGCAGCTTAGGCGAAGGTCCCTACGGGCAGTACTTC. It translates to CASSLGEGPYGQYF.

The rearrangement joins TRBV5-1 to TRBJ2-2; maybe TRBD2 (5 bases). Between the trimmed V and J ends, which lost 0 bases and 1 base, there was a span of 13 bases. This CDR3 spans 17 amino acids. Germline CDR1 is SGHRS and CDR2 is YFSETQ. The CDR3 spells CASSLGRGLLNTGELFF. The CDR3 region has the DNA TGCGCCAGCAGCTTGGGTCGCGGACTTCTGAACACCGGGGAGCTGTTTTTT.

V is TRBV19 and J is TRBJ2-1, with D perhaps being TRBD1 or TRBD2 (5 bases each). CDR3 size: 15 residues. Germline CDR1 and CDR2: LNHDA and SQIVND (reference sequence). V gave up 7 bases and J gave up 6 bases, with 19 bases separating them. The CDR3 DNA sequence: TGTGCCAGTACCCCCCCAGGTTGGGACCTCAATGAGCAGTTCTTC. Amino acids: CASTPPGWDLNEQFF.

This clonotype was detected ten times or more. The V and J genes are TRBV28 and TRBJ2-3; D is ambiguous. Trimming cost V 7 bases and J 6 bases, with 8 bases left between them. Germline V gene sequence: CDR1 MDHEN, CDR2 SYDVKM. This CDR3 is built from 11 residues. The CDR3 sequence: CASTIGDTQYF. The CDR3 coding sequence is TGTGCCAGCACGATTGGGGATACGCAGTATTTT.

As for this clonotype: A read error is the likely source, as a far larger clone sits one nucleotide away. The CDR3 ends on some other residue instead of the conserved phenylalanine or tryptophan, so this is likely a read error. The chain is built from TRBV11-2 and TRBJ2-4; no reliable D call. The DNA end lines up better with TRBJ2-5; the J call may be wrong. This CDR3 region has 10 residues. Germline V lookup: CDR1 SGHAT, CDR2 FQNNGV. The chain's CDR3 is CASSQKTQYL. Here the CDR3 DNA reads TGTGCCAGCAGCCAAAAGACCCAGTACCTC.

This clonotype was counted between two and nine times. One base separates it from a far larger clone, so it is likely a read error. The V call is TRBV7-2, the J call TRBJ2-7, with D perhaps being TRBD1 or TRBD2 (5 bases each). This CDR3 spans 16 amino acids. Looked up from germline, CDR1 is SGHTA and CDR2 is FQGNSA. V shed 0 bases and J shed 7 bases, with 19 bases lying between them. The CDR3: CASSLAGREAHNEQYF. The CDR3 DNA follows: TGTGCCAGCAGCTTAGCGGGACGGGAAGCCCACAATGAGCAGTACTTC.

This clonotype was seen ten or more times. The CDR3 DNA follows: TGTGCCAGTAGTGCCGCCTTGATCGGGACAGGGAACTATGGCTACACCTTC. Translating gives CASSAALIGTGNYGYTF. The chain carries TRBV19 and TRBJ1-2; 9 nucleotides match TRBD1. V gave up 5 bases and J gave up 2 bases; unmatched junction bases: 12. Germline assignment: CDR1 LNHDA and CDR2 SQIVND (reference sequence). The CDR3 loop spans 17 amino acids.

At least ten counts were recorded for this clonotype. The CDR3 bases are TGTGCCAGCAGACCGGGACAGGCCCGCTACGAGCAGTACTTC. Its protein product is CASRPGQARYEQYF. V gene TRBV2 combines with J gene TRBJ2-7; TRBD1 aligns across 8 bases. Germline lookup yields CDR1 SNHLY and CDR2 FYNNEI. CDR3 size: 14 residues. With V trimmed by 6 bases and J by 3 bases, 7 bases remained unmatched.

This clonotype has ten or more counts. The chain employs TRBV6-1 and TRBJ1-2; no definite D call. CDR3 length: 17 amino acids. Trimming took off 6 bases at V and 3 bases at J, with 23 bases between the two ends. Per germline, CDR1 MNHNS and CDR2 SASEGT. The CDR3, as DNA: TGTGCCAGCAGCCTTGACGGTTTTGTCGGGTTGGACTATGGCTACACCTTC. Its protein is CASSLDGFVGLDYGYTF.

The sample holds many counts of this clonotype. The V and J genes are TRBV10-3 and TRBJ1-6; tentative D call: TRBD1 (6 bases). Germline V lookup: CDR1 ENHRY, CDR2 SYGVKD. Trimming removed 8 bases at V and 5 bases at J, with 13 bases between. CDR3 length: 14 amino acids. The CDR3 DNA reads as TGTGCCATCGGGACAAACCCCCATAATTCACCCCTCCACTTT. It yields the protein CAIGTNPHNSPLHF.

This chain links TRBV2 with TRBJ1-1; D may be TRBD1 (6 bases). This CDR3 has 13 amino acids. Germline CDR1 is SNHLY and CDR2 is FYNNEI. V was trimmed by 7 bases and J by 2 bases, leaving 11 bases between them. CDR3 amino acids: CASTKDSNTEAFF. CDR3 DNA: TGTGCCAGCACAAAGGACAGCAACACTGAAGCTTTCTTT. Full variable domain (remainder filled in from reference TRBV2 and TRBJ1-1): EPEVTQTPSHQVTQMGQEVILRCVPISNHLYFYWYRQILGQKVEFLVSFYNNEISEKSEIFDDQFSVERPDGSNFTLKIRSTKLEDSAMYFCASTKDSNTEAFFGQGTRLTVV.

This clonotype was observed many times. The rearrangement links TRBV12-3 or TRBV12-4 to TRBJ2-3; TRBD2 is a possible D gene (5 bases). V was trimmed by 0 bases and J by 5 bases, leaving 12 bases between them. CDR3 length: 15 residues. CDR3 amino acids: CASSLAGSYKDTQYF. The CDR3 DNA reads as TGTGCCAGCAGTTTAGCGGGGAGTTACAAAGATACGCAGTATTTT.

Ten or more counts support this clonotype. This chain connects TRBV2 to TRBJ2-2; D is possibly TRBD1 or TRBD2 (5 bases each). CDR3 length: 14 amino acids. CDR1 is SNHLY and CDR2 is FYNNEI in the germline V gene. V lost 6 bases, J lost 7 bases, and 15 bases lay in between. The CDR3 sequence is CASRARDEFGELFF. The CDR3 region has the DNA TGTGCCAGCAGGGCCAGGGACGAATTCGGGGAGCTGTTTTTT. Supplemented by reference TRBV2 and TRBJ2-2, the full variable domain reads EPEVTQTPSHQVTQMGQEVILRCVPISNHLYFYWYRQILGQKVEFLVSFYNNEISEKSEIFDDQFSVERPDGSNFTLKIRSTKLEDSAMYFCASRARDEFGELFFGEGSRLTVL.

In this sample, this clonotype turned up many times. This CDR3 is CASSRQGRETQYF. The CDR3 DNA is TGTGCCAGCAGTCGACAGGGAAGAGAGACCCAGTACTTC. The chain has TRBV2 and TRBJ2-5; TRBD1 aligns across 7 bases. Per germline, CDR1 SNHLY and CDR2 FYNNEI. The trim removed 5 bases at V and 4 bases at J, leaving 4 bases unmatched. CDR3 length: 13 residues.

This clonotype showed up just a few times. This may come from a read error, since a much larger clone is one base off. The genes are TRBV6-2 or TRBV6-3 and TRBJ1-1; 7 bases agree with TRBD1. Germline CDR1 MNHEY, CDR2 SVGEGT. J lost 1 base, V lost 2 bases, and 4 bases had no gene match. This CDR3 comprises 15 residues. The CDR3 DNA sequence: TGTGCCAGCAGTTACAGAAACAGGGGGAACACTGAAGCTTTCTTT. The encoded protein is CASSYRNRGNTEAFF.

This clonotype was detected ten times or more. The rearrangement joins TRBV7-9 to TRBJ2-7, with TRBD1 matching over 7 bases. The CDR3 totals 14 residues. The V segment lost 2 bases and the J segment 6 bases; nucleotides outside the gene matches: 7. Germline V CDR1 and CDR2: SEHNR, FQNEAQ (reference sequence). The CDR3 region is CASSLYGTEGEQYF. The CDR3 DNA reads TGTGCCAGCAGCTTATACGGGACAGAGGGCGAGCAGTACTTC.

This clonotype has at least ten counts. The chain has TRBV28 and TRBJ2-2; TRBD1 matches at 7 bases. Trimming removed 6 bases from V and 5 bases from J; junction bases left unmatched: 6. This CDR3 comprises 14 residues. Germline V lookup: CDR1 MDHEN, CDR2 SYDVKM. CDR3 in DNA: TGTGCCAGCAGACACAGGGGTTATACCGGGGAGCTGTTTTTT. It encodes CASRHRGYTGELFF.

The genes are TRBV6-1 and TRBJ2-2, with 8 nucleotides matching TRBD2. The V and J ends lost 8 bases and 5 bases, in that order; junction bases with no gene match: 7. Germline V gene lookup returns CDR1 MNHNS and CDR2 SASEGT. The CDR3 is 14 amino acids. Here the CDR3 DNA reads TGTGCCAGCCGCAGCGGGAGACTTACCGGGGAGCTGTTTTTT. It is translated as CASRSGRLTGELFF.

This clonotype was detected many times. It may be a read error: a sequence one base away is much more abundant. This chain links TRBV10-3 with TRBJ1-1, with D possibly matching TRBD1 (5 bases). The germline V gene has CDR1 ENHRY and CDR2 SYGVKD. The CDR3 totals 12 residues. In DNA, the CDR3 is TGTACCATTTGGGGGGTAGGAGTTGAAGCTTTCTTT. As protein: CTIWGVGVEAFF.

This clonotype was seen at least ten times. The V and J genes are TRBV11-2 and TRBJ1-5; D remains ambiguous. The CDR3 extends over 14 amino acids. V shed 4 bases and J shed 6 bases, with 13 bases lying between them. Germline CDR1 reads SGHAT; CDR2 reads FQNNGV. Written as DNA, the CDR3 is TGTGCCAGCAGCTACGAGGCAGTAGCTCAGCCCCAGCATTTT. Protein product: CASSYEAVAQPQHF.